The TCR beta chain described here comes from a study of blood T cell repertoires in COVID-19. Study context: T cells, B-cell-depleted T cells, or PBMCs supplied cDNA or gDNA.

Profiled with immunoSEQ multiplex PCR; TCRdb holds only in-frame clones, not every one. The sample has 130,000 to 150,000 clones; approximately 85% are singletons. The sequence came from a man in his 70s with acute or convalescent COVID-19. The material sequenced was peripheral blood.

CDR3 sequence reads: CASSLGGQVYEQYF. As DNA, the CDR3 is TGTGCCAGCAGCTTGGGGGGACAGGTCTACGAGCAGTACTTC. J is TRBJ2-7 and V is TRBV5-4; 8 positions agree with TRBD1. CDR1 and CDR2 from the germline V gene are SGHNT and YYREEE (reference sequence). The V segment lost 0 bases and the J segment 3 bases; nucleotides outside the gene matches: 2. The CDR3 runs 14 residues.